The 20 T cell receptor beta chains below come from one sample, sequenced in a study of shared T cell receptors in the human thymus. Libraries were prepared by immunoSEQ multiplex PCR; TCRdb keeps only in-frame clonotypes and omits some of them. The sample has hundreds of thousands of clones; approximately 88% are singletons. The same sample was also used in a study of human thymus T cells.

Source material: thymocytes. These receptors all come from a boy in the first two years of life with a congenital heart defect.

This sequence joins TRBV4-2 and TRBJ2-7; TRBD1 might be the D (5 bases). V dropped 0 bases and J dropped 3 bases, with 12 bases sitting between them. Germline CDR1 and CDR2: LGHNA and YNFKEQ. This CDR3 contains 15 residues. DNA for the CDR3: TGTGCCAGCAGCCAAGATTGGGGCGGCGTCTACGAGCAGTACTTC. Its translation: CASSQDWGGVYEQYF.

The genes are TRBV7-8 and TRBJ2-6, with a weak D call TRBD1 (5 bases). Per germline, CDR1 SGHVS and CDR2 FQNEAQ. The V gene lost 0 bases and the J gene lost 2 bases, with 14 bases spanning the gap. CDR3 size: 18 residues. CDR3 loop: CASSLAPWGGPGANVLTF. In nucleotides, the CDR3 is TGTGCCAGCAGCTTAGCCCCCTGGGGCGGTCCTGGGGCCAACGTCCTGACTTTC.

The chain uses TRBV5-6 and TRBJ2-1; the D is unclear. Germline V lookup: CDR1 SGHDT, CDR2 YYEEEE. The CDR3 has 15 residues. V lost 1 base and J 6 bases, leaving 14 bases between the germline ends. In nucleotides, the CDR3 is TGTGCCAGCAGCTTGCGACTCCTGGGTAGCAATGAGCAGTTCTTC. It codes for CASSLRLLGSNEQFF.

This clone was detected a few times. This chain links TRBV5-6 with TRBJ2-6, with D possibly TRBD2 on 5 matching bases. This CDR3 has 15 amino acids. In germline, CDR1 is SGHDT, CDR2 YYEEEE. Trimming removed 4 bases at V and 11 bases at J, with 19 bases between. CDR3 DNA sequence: TGTGCCAGCAGCCCCGCTAGTCCGGGATCAGACGTCCTGACTTTC. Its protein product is CASSPASPGSDVLTF.

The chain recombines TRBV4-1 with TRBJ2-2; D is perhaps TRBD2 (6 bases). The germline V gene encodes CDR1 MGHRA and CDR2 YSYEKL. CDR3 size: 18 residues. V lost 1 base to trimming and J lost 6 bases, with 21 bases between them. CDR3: CASSQVTRSGVTPGELFF. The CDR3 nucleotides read TGCGCCAGCAGCCAAGTGACTCGGTCGGGAGTAACACCCGGGGAGCTGTTTTTT.

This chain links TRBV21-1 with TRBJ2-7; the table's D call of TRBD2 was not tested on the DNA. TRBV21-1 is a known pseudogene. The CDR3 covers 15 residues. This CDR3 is CASSKAGTRPHEQYF. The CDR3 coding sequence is TGTGCCAGCAGCAAAGCCGGGACTCGTCCCCACGAGCAGTACTTC.

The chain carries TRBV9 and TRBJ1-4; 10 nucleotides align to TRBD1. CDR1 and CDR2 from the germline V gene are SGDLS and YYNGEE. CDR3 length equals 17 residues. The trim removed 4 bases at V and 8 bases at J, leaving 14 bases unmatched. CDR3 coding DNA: TGTGCCAGCAGCCCTAAAAGTAGACAGGGGGCACGGGAAAAACTGTTTTTT. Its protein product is CASSPKSRQGAREKLFF. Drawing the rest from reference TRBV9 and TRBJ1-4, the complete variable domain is DSGVTQTPKHLITATGQRVTLRCSPRSGDLSVYWYQQSLDQGLQFLIQYYNGEERAKGNILERFSAQQFPDLHSELNLSSLELGDSALYFCASSPKSRQGAREKLFFGSGTQLSVL.

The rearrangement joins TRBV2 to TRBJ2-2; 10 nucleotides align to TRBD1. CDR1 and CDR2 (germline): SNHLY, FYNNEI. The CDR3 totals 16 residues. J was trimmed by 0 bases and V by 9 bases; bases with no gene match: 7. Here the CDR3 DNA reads TGTGCCAGGGCCGGACAGGGGGTTTCGAACACCGGGGAGCTGTTTTTT. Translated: CARAGQGVSNTGELFF.

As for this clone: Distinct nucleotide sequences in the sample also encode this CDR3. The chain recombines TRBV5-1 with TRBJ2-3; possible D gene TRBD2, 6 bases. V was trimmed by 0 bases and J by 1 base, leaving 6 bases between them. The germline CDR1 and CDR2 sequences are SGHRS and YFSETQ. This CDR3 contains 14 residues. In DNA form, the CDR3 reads TGCGCCAGCAGCTTGGCGGGAGGCACAGATACGCAGTATTTT. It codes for CASSLAGGTDTQYF. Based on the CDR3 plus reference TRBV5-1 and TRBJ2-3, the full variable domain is KAGVTQTPRYLIKTRGQQVTLSCSPISGHRSVSWYQQTPGQGLQFLFEYFSETQRNKGNFPGRFSGRQFSNSRSEMNVSTLELGDSALYLCASSLAGGTDTQYFGPGTRLTVL.

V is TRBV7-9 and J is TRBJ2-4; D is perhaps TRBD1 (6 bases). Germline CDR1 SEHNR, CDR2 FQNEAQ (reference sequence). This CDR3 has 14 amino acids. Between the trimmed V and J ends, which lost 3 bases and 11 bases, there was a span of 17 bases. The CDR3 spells CASSFRDKYSLQYF. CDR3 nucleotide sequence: TGTGCCAGCAGCTTCCGGGACAAGTACAGCCTTCAGTACTTC.

The CDR3 region is CASSDPPPRGYEQYF. The CDR3 DNA reads TGCGCCAGCAGTGACCCCCCTCCGAGAGGTTACGAGCAGTACTTC. This chain connects TRBV10-2 to TRBJ2-7; D ambiguous. CDR3 length: 15 residues. CDR1 is WSHSY and CDR2 is SAAADI in the germline V gene. V dropped 3 bases and J dropped 4 bases, with 16 bases sitting between them.

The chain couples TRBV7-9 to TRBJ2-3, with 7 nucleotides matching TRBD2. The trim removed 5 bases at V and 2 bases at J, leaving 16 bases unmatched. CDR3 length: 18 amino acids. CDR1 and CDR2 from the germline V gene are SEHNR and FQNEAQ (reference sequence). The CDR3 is CASSLSYHPSGPTDTQYF. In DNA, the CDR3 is TGTGCCAGCAGCCTCTCCTACCACCCTAGCGGCCCCACAGATACGCAGTATTTT.

CDR3 coding DNA: TGTGCCAGCAGCTCTGACAGGGGCACAGATACGCAGTATTTT. Amino acid sequence: CASSSDRGTDTQYF. This sequence joins TRBV7-3 and TRBJ2-3; 7 bases are shared with TRBD1. The CDR3 loop spans 14 amino acids. Germline lookup yields CDR1 SGHTA and CDR2 FQGTGA. With 4 bases clipped from V and 1 base from J, the junction kept 2 bases outside the gene matches.

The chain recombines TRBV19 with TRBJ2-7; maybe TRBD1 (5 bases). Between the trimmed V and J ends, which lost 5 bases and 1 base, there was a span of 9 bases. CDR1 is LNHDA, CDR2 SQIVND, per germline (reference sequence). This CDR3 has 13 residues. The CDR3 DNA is TGTGCCAGTAGTTCACAGGTTTCCTACGAGCAGTACTTC. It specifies CASSSQVSYEQYF.

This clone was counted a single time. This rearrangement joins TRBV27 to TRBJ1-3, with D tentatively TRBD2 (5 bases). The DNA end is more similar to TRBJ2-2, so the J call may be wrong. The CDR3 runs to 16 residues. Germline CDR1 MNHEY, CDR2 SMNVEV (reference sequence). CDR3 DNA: TGTGCCAGCAGTTTAGGGCCGGGGTTGGGCACCGGGGAGCTGTTTTTT. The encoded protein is CASSLGPGLGTGELFF.

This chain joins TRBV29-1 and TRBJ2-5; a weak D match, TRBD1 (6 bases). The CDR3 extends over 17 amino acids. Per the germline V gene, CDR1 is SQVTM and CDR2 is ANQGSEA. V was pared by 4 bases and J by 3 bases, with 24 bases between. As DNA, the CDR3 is TGCAGCGTTGTCACCGCAGGGGCCAGGGGCCTTGAAGAGACCCAGTACTTC. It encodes CSVVTAGARGLEETQYF.

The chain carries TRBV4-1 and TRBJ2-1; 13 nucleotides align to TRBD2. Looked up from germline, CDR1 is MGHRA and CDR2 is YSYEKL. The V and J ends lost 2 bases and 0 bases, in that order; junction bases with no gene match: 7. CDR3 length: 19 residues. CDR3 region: CASSQPMTSGGSSYNEQFF. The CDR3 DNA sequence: TGCGCCAGCAGCCAACCCATGACTAGCGGGGGGTCCTCCTACAATGAGCAGTTCTTC.

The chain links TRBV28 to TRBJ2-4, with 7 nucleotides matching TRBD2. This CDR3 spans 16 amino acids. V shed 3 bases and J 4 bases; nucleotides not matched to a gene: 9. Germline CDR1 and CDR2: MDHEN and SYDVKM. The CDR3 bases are TGTGCCAGCAGTTTCCACCTATGGGGGGGGAAAAACATTCAGTACTTC. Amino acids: CASSFHLWGGKNIQYF.

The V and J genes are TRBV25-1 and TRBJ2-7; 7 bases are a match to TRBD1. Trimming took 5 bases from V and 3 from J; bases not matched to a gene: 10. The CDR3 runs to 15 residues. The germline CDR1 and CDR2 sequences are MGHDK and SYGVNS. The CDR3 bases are TGTGCCAGCAGTAAAGGGGGCAGGGCAATCTACGAGCAGTACTTC. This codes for CASSKGGRAIYEQYF.

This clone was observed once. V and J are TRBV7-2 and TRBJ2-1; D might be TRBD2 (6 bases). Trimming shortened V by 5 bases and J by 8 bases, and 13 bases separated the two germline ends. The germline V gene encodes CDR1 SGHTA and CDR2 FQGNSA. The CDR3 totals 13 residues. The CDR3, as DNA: TGTGCCAGCAGCGCCCCTCCTAGCGATGAGCAGTTCTTC. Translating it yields CASSAPPSDEQFF.